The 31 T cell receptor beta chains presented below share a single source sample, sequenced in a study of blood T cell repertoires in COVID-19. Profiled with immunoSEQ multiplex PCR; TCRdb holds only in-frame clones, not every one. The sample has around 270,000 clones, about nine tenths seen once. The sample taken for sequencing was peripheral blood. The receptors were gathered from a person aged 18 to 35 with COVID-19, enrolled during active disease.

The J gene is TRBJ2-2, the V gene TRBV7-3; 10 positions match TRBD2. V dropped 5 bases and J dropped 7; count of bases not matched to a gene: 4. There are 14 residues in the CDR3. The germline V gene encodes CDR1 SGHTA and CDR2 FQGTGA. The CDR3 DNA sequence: TGTGCCAGCAGCCCTAGCGGGAGCAGCGGGGAGCTGTTTTTT. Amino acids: CASSPSGSSGELFF.

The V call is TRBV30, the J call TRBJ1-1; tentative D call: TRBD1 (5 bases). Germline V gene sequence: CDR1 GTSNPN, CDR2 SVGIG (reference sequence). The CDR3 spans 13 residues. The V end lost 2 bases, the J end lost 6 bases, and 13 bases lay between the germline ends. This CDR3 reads CAWSKTGTPEAFF. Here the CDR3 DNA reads TGTGCCTGGAGTAAAACAGGTACCCCTGAAGCTTTCTTT. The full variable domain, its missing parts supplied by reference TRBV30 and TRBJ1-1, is SQTIHQWPATLVQPVGSPLSLECTVEGTSNPNLYWYRQAAGRGLQLLFYSVGIGQISSEVPQNLSASRPQDRQFILSSKKLLLSDSGFYLCAWSKTGTPEAFFGQGTRLTVV.

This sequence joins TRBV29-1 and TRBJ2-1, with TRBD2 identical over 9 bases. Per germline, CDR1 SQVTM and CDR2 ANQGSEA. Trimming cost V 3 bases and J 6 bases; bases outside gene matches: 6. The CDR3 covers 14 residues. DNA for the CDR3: TGCAGCGTTGAGTATAGCGGGAGAACCAATGAGCAGTTCTTC. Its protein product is CSVEYSGRTNEQFF.

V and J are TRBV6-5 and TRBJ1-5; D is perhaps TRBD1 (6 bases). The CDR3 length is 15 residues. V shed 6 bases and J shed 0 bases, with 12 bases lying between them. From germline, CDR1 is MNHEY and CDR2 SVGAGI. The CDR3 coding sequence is TGTGCCAGCAGCCCGGACAGTTTTAGCAATCAGCCCCAGCATTTT. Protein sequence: CASSPDSFSNQPQHF.

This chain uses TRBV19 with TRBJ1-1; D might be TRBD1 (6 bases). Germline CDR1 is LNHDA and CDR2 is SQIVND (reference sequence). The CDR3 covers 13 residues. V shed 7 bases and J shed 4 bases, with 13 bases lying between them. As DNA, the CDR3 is TGTGCCAGTACCCTTGGCAGGGGCACTGAAGCTTTCTTT. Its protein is CASTLGRGTEAFF.

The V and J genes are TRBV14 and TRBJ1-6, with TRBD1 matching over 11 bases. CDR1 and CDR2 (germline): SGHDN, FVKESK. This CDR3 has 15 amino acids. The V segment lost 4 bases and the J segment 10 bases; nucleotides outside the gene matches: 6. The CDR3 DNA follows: TGTGCCAGCAGCCCCCGGACAGGGGGCGGATCACCCCTCCACTTT. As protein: CASSPRTGGGSPLHF.

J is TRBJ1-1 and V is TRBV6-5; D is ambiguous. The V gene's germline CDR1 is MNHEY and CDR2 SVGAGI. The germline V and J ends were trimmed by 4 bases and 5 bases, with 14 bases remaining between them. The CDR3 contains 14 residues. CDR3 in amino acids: CASSSETAATEAFF. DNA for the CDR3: TGTGCCAGCAGTTCCGAGACTGCGGCAACTGAAGCTTTCTTT.

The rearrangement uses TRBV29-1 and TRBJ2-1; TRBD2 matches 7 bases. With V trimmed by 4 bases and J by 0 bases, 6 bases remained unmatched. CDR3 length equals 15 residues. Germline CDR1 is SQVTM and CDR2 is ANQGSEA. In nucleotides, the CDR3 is TGCAGCGTTGCCACGGGCGGGAGCTCCTACAATGAGCAGTTCTTC. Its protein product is CSVATGGSSYNEQFF.

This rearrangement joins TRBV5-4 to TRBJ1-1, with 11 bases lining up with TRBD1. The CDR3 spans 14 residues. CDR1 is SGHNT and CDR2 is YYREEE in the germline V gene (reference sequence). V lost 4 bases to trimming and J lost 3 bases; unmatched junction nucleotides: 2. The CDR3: CASSTGQGDTEAFF. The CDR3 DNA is TGTGCCAGCAGCACGGGACAGGGGGACACTGAAGCTTTCTTT. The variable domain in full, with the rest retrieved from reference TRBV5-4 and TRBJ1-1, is ETGVTQSPTHLIKTRGQQVTLRCSSQSGHNTVSWYQQALGQGPQFIFQYYREEENGRGNFPPRFSGLQFPNYSSELNVNALELDDSALYLCASSTGQGDTEAFFGQGTRLTVV.

The CDR3 DNA follows: TGTGCCAGCAGAGGGACAGGCTATGGCTACACCTTC. Translation: CASRGTGYGYTF. The chain has TRBV28 and TRBJ1-2, with 8 bases matching TRBD1. The germline CDR1 and CDR2 sequences are MDHEN and SYDVKM. There are 12 residues in the CDR3. Trimming cost V 6 bases and J 4 bases; bases outside gene matches: 1.

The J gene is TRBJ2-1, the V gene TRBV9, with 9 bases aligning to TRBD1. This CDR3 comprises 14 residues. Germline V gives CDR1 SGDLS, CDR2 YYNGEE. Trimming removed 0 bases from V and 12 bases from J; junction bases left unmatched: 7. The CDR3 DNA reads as TGTGCCAGCAGCGTAGGGACCGGGACAGGGATGCAGTTCTTC. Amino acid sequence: CASSVGTGTGMQFF.

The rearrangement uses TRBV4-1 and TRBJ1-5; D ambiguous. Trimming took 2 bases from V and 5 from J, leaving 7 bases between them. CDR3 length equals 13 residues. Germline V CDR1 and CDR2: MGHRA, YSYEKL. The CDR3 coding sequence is TGCGCCAGCAGCCAACAACAGTATCAGCCCCAGCATTTT. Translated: CASSQQQYQPQHF.

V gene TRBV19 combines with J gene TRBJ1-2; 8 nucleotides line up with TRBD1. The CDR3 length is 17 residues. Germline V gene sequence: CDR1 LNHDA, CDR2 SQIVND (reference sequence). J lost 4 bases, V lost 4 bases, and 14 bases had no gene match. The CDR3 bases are TGTGCCAGTAGTACAGGACAGGGTTTCGTGCGGGGCTATGGCTACACCTTC. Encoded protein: CASSTGQGFVRGYGYTF.

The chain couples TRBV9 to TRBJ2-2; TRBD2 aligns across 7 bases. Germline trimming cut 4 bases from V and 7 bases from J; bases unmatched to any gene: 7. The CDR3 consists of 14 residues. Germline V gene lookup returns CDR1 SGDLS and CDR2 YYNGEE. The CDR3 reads CASSSSRGSGELFF. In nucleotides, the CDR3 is TGTGCCAGCAGCTCCTCCCGCGGGAGCGGGGAGCTGTTTTTT.

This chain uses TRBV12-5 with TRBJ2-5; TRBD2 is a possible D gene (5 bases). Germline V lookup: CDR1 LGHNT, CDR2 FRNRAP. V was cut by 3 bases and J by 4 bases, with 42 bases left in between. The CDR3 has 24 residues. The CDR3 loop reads CASGFALGCFLAFPEDLPGETQYF. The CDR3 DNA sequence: TGTGCTAGTGGTTTTGCCTTAGGGTGTTTTTTGGCCTTTCCCGAGGACTTACCCGGAGAGACCCAGTACTTC. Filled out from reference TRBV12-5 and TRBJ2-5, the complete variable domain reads DARVTQTPRHKVTEMGQEVTMRCQPILGHNTVFWYRQTMMQGLELLAYFRNRAPLDDSGMPKDRFSAEMPDATLATLKIQPSEPRDSAVYFCASGFALGCFLAFPEDLPGETQYFGPGTRLLVL.

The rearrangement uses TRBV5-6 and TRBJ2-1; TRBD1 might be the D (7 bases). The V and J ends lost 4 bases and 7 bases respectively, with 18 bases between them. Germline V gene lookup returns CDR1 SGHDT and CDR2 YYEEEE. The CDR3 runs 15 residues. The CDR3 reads CASSPYTGEDNEQFF. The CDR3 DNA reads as TGTGCCAGCAGCCCGTACACAGGGGAGGATAATGAGCAGTTCTTC.

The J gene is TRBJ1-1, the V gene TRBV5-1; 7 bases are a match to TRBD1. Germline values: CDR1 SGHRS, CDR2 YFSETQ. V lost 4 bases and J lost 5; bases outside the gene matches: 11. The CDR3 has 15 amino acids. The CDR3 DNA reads TGCGCCAGCAGCCCAGGTGACAGGGATTTAACTGAAGCTTTCTTT. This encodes CASSPGDRDLTEAFF.

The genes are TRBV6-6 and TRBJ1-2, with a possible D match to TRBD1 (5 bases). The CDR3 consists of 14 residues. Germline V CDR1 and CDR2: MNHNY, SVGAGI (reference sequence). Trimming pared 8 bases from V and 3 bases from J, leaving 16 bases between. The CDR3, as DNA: TGTGCCAGCGGGGATACCGGGACTTACTATGGCTACACCTTC. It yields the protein CASGDTGTYYGYTF.

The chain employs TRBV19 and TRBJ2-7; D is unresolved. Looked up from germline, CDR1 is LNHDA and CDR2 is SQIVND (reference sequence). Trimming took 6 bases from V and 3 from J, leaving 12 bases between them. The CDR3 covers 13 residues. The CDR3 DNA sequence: TGTGCCAGTAGCATCGGTCTATACTACGAGCAGTACTTC. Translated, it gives CASSIGLYYEQYF.

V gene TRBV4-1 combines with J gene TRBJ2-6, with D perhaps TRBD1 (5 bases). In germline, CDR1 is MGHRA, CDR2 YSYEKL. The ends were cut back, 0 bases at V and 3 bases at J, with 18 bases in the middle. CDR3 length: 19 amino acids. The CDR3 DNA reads TGCGCCAGCAGCCAAGATGAAGGGCAGGGTGCCCTTGGGGCCAACGTCCTGACTTTC. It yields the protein CASSQDEGQGALGANVLTF.

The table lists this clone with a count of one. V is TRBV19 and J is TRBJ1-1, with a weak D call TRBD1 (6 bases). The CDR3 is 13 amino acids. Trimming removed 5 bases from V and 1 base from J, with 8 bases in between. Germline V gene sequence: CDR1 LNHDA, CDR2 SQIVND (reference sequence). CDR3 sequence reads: CASSSDRNTEAFF. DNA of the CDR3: TGTGCCAGTAGTTCGGACAGGAACACTGAAGCTTTCTTT.

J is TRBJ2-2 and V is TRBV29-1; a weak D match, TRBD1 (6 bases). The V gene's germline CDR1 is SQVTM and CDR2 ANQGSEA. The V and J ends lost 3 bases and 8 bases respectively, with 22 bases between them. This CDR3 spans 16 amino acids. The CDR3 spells CSVEAPHRAVRGELFF. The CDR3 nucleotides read TGCAGCGTTGAGGCCCCTCACAGGGCCGTCAGGGGGGAGCTGTTTTTT.

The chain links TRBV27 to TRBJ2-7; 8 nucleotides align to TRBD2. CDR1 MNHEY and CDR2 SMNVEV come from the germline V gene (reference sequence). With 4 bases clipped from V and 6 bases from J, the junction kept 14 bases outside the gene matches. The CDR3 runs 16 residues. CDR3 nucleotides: TGTGCCAGCAGTTCCATATCCGGGACTAGGGTACTCGAGCAGTACTTC. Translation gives CASSSISGTRVLEQYF.

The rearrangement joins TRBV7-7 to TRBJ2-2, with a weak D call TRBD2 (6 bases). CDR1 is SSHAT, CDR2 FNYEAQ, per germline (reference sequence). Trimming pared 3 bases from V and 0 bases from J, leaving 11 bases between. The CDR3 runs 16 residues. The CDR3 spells CASSLLLAANTGELFF. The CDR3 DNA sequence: TGTGCCAGCAGCTTGCTCTTAGCGGCGAACACCGGGGAGCTGTTTTTT.

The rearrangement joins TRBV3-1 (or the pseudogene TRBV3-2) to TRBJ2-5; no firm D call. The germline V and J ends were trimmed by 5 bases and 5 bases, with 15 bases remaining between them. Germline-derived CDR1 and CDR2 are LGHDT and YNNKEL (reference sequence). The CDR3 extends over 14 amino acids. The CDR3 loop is CASSSDPLRETQYF. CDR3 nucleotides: TGTGCCAGCAGCTCAGACCCGTTGAGGGAGACCCAGTACTTC.

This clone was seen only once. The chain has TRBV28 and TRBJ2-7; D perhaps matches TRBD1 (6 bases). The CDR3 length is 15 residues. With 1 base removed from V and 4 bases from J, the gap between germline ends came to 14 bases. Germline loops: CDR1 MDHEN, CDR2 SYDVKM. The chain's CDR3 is CASSLYLQGTYEQYF. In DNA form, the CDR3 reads TGTGCCAGCAGTTTATATCTACAGGGTACATACGAGCAGTACTTC.

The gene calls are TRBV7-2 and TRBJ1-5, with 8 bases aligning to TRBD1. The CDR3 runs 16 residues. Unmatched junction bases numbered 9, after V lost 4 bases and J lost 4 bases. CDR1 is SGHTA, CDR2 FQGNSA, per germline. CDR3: CASSSGQGRINQPQHF. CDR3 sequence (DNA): TGTGCCAGCAGCTCTGGACAGGGCAGGATTAATCAGCCCCAGCATTTT.

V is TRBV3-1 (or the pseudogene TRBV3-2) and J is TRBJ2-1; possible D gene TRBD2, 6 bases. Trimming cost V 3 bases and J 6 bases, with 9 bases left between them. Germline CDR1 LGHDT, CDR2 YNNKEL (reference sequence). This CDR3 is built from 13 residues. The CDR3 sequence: CASSHGTFNEQFF. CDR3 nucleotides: TGTGCCAGCAGCCACGGGACTTTCAATGAGCAGTTCTTC.

CDR3 protein: CASSLLYEQFF. The DNA of the CDR3 is TGTGCCAGCAGCTTACTCTATGAGCAGTTCTTC. The gene calls are TRBV7-9 and TRBJ2-1; no clear D. The germline V and J ends were trimmed by 2 bases and 8 bases, with 4 bases remaining between them. The length of the CDR3 is 11 residues. Germline assignment: CDR1 SEHNR and CDR2 FQNEAQ (reference sequence). Drawing the rest from reference TRBV7-9 and TRBJ2-1, the complete variable domain is DTGVSQNPRHKITKRGQNVTFRCDPISEHNRLYWYRQTLGQGPEFLTYFQNEAQLEKSRLLSDRFSAERPKGSFSTLEIQRTEQGDSAMYLCASSLLYEQFFGPGTRLTVL.

The CDR3 coding sequence is TGCGCCAGCAGCTTGATCCCTAGCGGGAGGCGGGGCGCCTACGAGCAGTACTTC. This codes for CASSLIPSGRRGAYEQYF. J is TRBJ2-7 and V is TRBV5-1; 11 nucleotides line up with TRBD2. J lost 2 bases, V lost 1 base, and 11 bases had no gene match. CDR1 and CDR2 (germline): SGHRS, YFSETQ. The length of the CDR3 is 18 residues.

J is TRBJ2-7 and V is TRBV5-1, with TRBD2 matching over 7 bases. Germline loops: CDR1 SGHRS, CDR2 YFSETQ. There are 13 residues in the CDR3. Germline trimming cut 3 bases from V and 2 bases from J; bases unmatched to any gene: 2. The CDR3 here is CASSWTSAYEQYF. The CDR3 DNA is TGCGCCAGCAGCTGGACTAGTGCCTACGAGCAGTACTTC.